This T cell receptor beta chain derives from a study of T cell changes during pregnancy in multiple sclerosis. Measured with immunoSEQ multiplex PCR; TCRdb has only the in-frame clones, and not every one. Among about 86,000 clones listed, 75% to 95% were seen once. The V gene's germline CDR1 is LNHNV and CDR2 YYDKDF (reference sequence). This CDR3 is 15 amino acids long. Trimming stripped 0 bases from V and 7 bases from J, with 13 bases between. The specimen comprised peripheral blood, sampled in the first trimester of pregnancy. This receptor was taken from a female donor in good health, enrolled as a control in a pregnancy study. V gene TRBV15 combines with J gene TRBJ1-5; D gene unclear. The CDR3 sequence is CATSRDTMAVQPQHF. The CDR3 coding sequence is TGTGCCACCAGCAGAGACACTATGGCCGTCCAGCCCCAGCATTTT.